The next 7 T cell receptor beta chains were all read from a single sample in a study of Graves' ophthalmopathy and Graves' hyperthyroidism. As the template, RNA transcripts were used to amplify TCR beta CDR3 regions. An opening RT-PCR round employed HTBI primers and preceded a second-round multiplex PCR. TCRdb re-derived calls from the multiplex PCR reads in MiXCR, one entry per CDR3 protein. The table records about 380,000 distinct CDR3 sequences, 15% to 17% of them present only once. The sample comprised peripheral blood. These receptors originate from a woman aged 18 to 35 with stable Graves' hyperthyroidism.

J is TRBJ1-1 and V is TRBV30; D is undetermined. V dropped 5 bases and J dropped 1 base, with 14 bases sitting between them. Germline CDR1 and CDR2: GTSNPN and SVGIG (reference sequence). The CDR3 is 14 amino acids. The CDR3 protein is CAWGLKAKNTEAFF. In DNA form, the CDR3 reads TGTGCCTGGGGCCTGAAGGCTAAGAACACTGAAGCTTTCTTT.

This clonotype was counted many times. V gene TRBV6-5 combines with J gene TRBJ1-1, with D possibly matching TRBD1 (5 bases). Trimming shortened V by 7 bases and J by 7 bases, and 22 bases separated the two germline ends. This CDR3 spans 15 amino acids. Germline CDR1 reads MNHEY; CDR2 reads SVGAGI. The CDR3 loop reads CASTFPPGGSGEAFF. The CDR3 bases are TGTGCCAGCACCTTCCCCCCTGGGGGAAGTGGTGAAGCTTTCTTT.

This clonotype was detected once. This sequence joins TRBV6-1 and TRBJ2-7, with 8 nucleotides matching TRBD1. The V gene end was trimmed by 7 bases and the J gene end by 1 base; junction bases not matched to a gene: 6. The germline gives CDR1 MNHNS, CDR2 SASEGT. The CDR3 runs 14 residues. The CDR3 here is CASKPGQVSYEQYF. The CDR3, as DNA: TGTGCCAGCAAACCGGGACAGGTATCCTACGAGCAGTACTTC.

This clonotype was picked up a small number of times. This chain connects TRBV12-3 or TRBV12-4 to TRBJ1-1; TRBD1 aligns across 9 bases. J gave up 1 base and V 5 bases, and 8 bases lay outside the gene matches. CDR3 length equals 16 residues. CDR3 loop: CASSPGTGFGNTEAFF. Written as DNA, the CDR3 is TGTGCCAGCAGTCCCGGGACAGGGTTTGGGAACACTGAAGCTTTCTTT.

This clonotype was picked up many times. V is TRBV19 and J is TRBJ1-1; TRBD1 might be the D (6 bases). Per germline, CDR1 LNHDA and CDR2 SQIVND (reference sequence). This CDR3 contains 12 residues. Trimming removed 4 bases from V and 14 bases from J, with 17 bases in between. The CDR3 sequence is CASSTTLGGPFF. CDR3 bases: TGTGCCAGTAGTACGACGTTAGGGGGTCCCTTCTTT. The variable domain in full, with the rest retrieved from reference TRBV19 and TRBJ1-1, is DGGITQSPKYLFRKEGQNVTLSCEQNLNHDAMYWYRQDPGQGLRLIYYSQIVNDFQKGDIAEGYSVSREKKESFPLTVTSAQKNPTAFYLCASSTTLGGPFFGQGTRLTVV.

This clonotype was counted at least ten times. This rearrangement joins TRBV29-1 to TRBJ2-5, with 10 bases identical to TRBD1. The CDR3 loop spans 14 amino acids. J lost 5 bases, V lost 6 bases, and 9 bases had no gene match. Germline V gene lookup returns CDR1 SQVTM and CDR2 ANQGSEA. The CDR3 spells CSVALGTGVETQYF. The CDR3 nucleotides read TGCAGCGTGGCTTTGGGGACAGGGGTGGAGACCCAGTACTTC.

This clonotype occurred many times. As DNA, the CDR3 is TGTGCCAGCAGCCAATGGTCAGGAAAAAGCGAGCAGTACTTC. Its translation is CASSQWSGKSEQYF. This chain joins TRBV14 and TRBJ2-7; D gene uncertain. Germline V gives CDR1 SGHDN, CDR2 FVKESK. V dropped 2 bases and J dropped 6 bases, with 14 bases sitting between them. The CDR3 spans 14 residues. Together with reference TRBV14 and TRBJ2-7, the CDR3 gives the full variable domain: EAGVTQFPSHSVIEKGQTVTLRCDPISGHDNLYWYRRVMGKEIKFLLHFVKESKQDESGMPNNRFLAERTGGTYSTLKVQPAELEDSGVYFCASSQWSGKSEQYFGPGTRLTVT.